The 30 T cell receptor beta chains in this list originate from one sample, sequenced in a study of cytomegalovirus exposure and HLA in healthy donors. Vbeta (60) and Jbeta (13) primers were used in the PCR. The repertoire was sequenced with immunoSEQ multiplex PCR; TCRdb's copy has only in-frame clones and lacks some. The data hold 100,000 to 150,000 clones, with about 80% observed a single time. Sequenced sample: PBMCs. These receptors were obtained from a woman aged 40 to 55 in good health and CMV-seropositive.

This clone was seen a handful of times. The V gene is TRBV7-8, the J gene TRBJ2-5; no reliable D call. Germline CDR1 and CDR2: SGHVS and FQNEAQ. CDR3 length: 13 residues. With 0 bases removed from V and 4 bases from J, the gap between germline ends came to 6 bases. This CDR3 is CASSLAQRETQYF. The CDR3 DNA follows: TGTGCCAGCAGCTTAGCTCAGCGAGAGACCCAGTACTTC. Drawing the rest from reference TRBV7-8 and TRBJ2-5, the complete variable domain is GAGVSQSPRYKVAKRGQDVALRCDPISGHVSLFWYQQALGQGPEFLTYFQNEAQLDKSGLPSDRFFAERPEGSVSTLKIQRTQQEDSAVYLCASSLAQRETQYFGPGTRLLVL.

The CDR3 coding sequence is TGTGCCAGCAGTGAACCGGGCCCCCAGGGTCAGCCCCAGCATTTT. It yields the protein CASSEPGPQGQPQHF. The chain employs TRBV28 and TRBJ1-5; D may be TRBD1 (5 bases). V was shortened by 5 bases and J by 6 bases, with 17 bases between the two germline ends. This CDR3 spans 15 amino acids. Germline loops: CDR1 MDHEN, CDR2 SYDVKM.

This chain links TRBV7-3 with TRBJ2-2; TRBD2 matches at 9 bases. V was clipped by 5 bases and J by 1 base; unmatched bases: 5. Per germline, CDR1 SGHTA and CDR2 FQGTGA. The CDR3 is made up of 16 amino acids. The CDR3 nucleotides are TGTGCCAGCAGCCCACTAGCGGGTGGGAACACCGGGGAGCTGTTTTTT. Translating gives CASSPLAGGNTGELFF.

The chain is built from TRBV7-2 and TRBJ1-4; D not certain. V shed 3 bases and J shed 8 bases, with 10 bases lying between them. The germline V gene has CDR1 SGHTA and CDR2 FQGNSA. The CDR3 has 13 residues. DNA for the CDR3: TGTGCCAGCAGCTTTAGCAGCCAGGAAAAACTGTTTTTT. This translates into CASSFSSQEKLFF.

This clone was seen a handful of times. The chain uses TRBV2 and TRBJ1-1; the match to TRBD1 covers 10 bases. CDR3 length: 15 amino acids. The ends lost 5 bases at V and 4 bases at J; junction bases unmatched: 7. Germline V gene data show CDR1 as SNHLY and CDR2 as FYNNEI. The CDR3 is CASSTTGGKGTEAFF. The CDR3 DNA follows: TGTGCCAGCAGTACGACAGGGGGCAAGGGCACTGAAGCTTTCTTT.

The V gene is TRBV7-2, the J gene TRBJ2-7; no clear D. The CDR3 spans 12 residues. Germline CDR1 and CDR2: SGHTA and FQGNSA. V gave up 5 bases and J gave up 2 bases, with 7 bases separating them. The CDR3 nucleotides read TGTGCCAGCAGCCCAACACCCTACGAGCAGTACTTC. Its protein product is CASSPTPYEQYF.

CDR3 nucleotides: TGTGCCAGCTCAGCCCCCCGGGACAGTACCTACGAGCAGTACTTC. As protein: CASSAPRDSTYEQYF. The J gene is TRBJ2-7, the V gene TRBV7-9, with 7 bases matching TRBD1. Trimming cost V 8 bases and J 2 bases; bases outside gene matches: 12. The CDR3 has 15 residues. In germline, CDR1 is SEHNR, CDR2 FQNEAQ (reference sequence).

V is TRBV6-4 and J is TRBJ2-3; 12 bases line up with TRBD2. This CDR3 contains 15 residues. Germline CDR1 MRHNA, CDR2 SNTAGT. V was pared by 4 bases and J by 3 bases, with 2 bases of the junction left unmatched. In nucleotides, the CDR3 is TGTGCCAGCAGTGCAACTAGCGGGGGGACAGATACGCAGTATTTT. It encodes CASSATSGGTDTQYF.

The chain joins TRBV6-5 to TRBJ1-5; D uncertain. The ends were cut back, 6 bases at V and 1 base at J, with 13 bases in the middle. This CDR3 has 15 amino acids. Germline V gene data show CDR1 as MNHEY and CDR2 as SVGAGI. The CDR3 DNA follows: TGTGCCAGCAGCCCTCGGACTGCCAGCAATCAGCCCCAGCATTTT. This translates into CASSPRTASNQPQHF.

This clone appeared a few times. The chain has TRBV30 and TRBJ2-2; 9 bases agree with TRBD1. The length of the CDR3 is 16 residues. Looked up from germline, CDR1 is GTSNPN and CDR2 is SVGIG (reference sequence). The V gene end was trimmed by 0 bases and the J gene end by 7 bases; junction bases not matched to a gene: 9. The CDR3 here is CAWSVPRTGAVGELFF. The CDR3 DNA sequence: TGTGCCTGGAGTGTACCCCGGACAGGGGCGGTCGGGGAGCTGTTTTTT.

The chain recombines TRBV9 with TRBJ1-3, with TRBD1 identical over 10 bases. The CDR3 is 14 amino acids. Per the germline V gene, CDR1 is SGDLS and CDR2 is YYNGEE. V was clipped by 0 bases and J by 9 bases; unmatched bases: 3. CDR3 DNA sequence: TGTGCCAGCAGCGTAGAGGACAGGGGGTCCACCATATATTTT. Protein: CASSVEDRGSTIYF.

The chain is built from TRBV29-1 and TRBJ2-7; D gene uncertain. This CDR3 spans 11 amino acids. CDR1 is SQVTM and CDR2 is ANQGSEA in the germline V gene. Trimming took off 1 base at V and 2 bases at J, with 3 bases between the two ends. The CDR3 region has the DNA TGCAGCGTTGAAGCAGCCTACGAGCAGTACTTC. This codes for CSVEAAYEQYF.

The J gene is TRBJ1-4, the V gene TRBV19, with D possibly being TRBD1 (6 bases). The germline V gene has CDR1 LNHDA and CDR2 SQIVND (reference sequence). The CDR3 contains 15 residues. The germline V and J ends were trimmed by 2 bases and 8 bases, with 15 bases remaining between them. The CDR3 protein is CASSIRGQFLEKLFF. The CDR3 region has the DNA TGTGCCAGTAGTATAAGGGGACAATTCTTGGAAAAACTGTTTTTT.

V and J are TRBV6-1 and TRBJ1-2, with TRBD1 matching 9 bases. Trimming removed 3 bases from V and 4 bases from J; junction bases left unmatched: 9. CDR1 is MNHNS, CDR2 SASEGT, per germline. CDR3 length: 16 residues. CDR3 loop: CASSEMPGQGSYGYTF. The CDR3 region has the DNA TGTGCCAGCAGTGAGATGCCGGGACAGGGTTCCTATGGCTACACCTTC.

The V call is TRBV5-1, the J call TRBJ2-1; D might be TRBD2 (6 bases). The germline V gene has CDR1 SGHRS and CDR2 YFSETQ. V was trimmed by 4 bases and J by 4 bases, leaving 12 bases between them. The CDR3 runs 14 residues. The CDR3 region is CASSGRDWYNEQFF. The CDR3 DNA sequence: TGCGCCAGCAGCGGTCGGGACTGGTACAATGAGCAGTTCTTC. Complete variable domain (other parts from reference TRBV5-1 and TRBJ2-1): KAGVTQTPRYLIKTRGQQVTLSCSPISGHRSVSWYQQTPGQGLQFLFEYFSETQRNKGNFPGRFSGRQFSNSRSEMNVSTLELGDSALYLCASSGRDWYNEQFFGPGTRLTVL.

V gene TRBV27 combines with J gene TRBJ1-5; D is uncertain. The CDR3 runs 13 residues. Germline CDR1 is MNHEY and CDR2 is SMNVEV (reference sequence). V lost 5 bases and J lost 2, with 7 bases in between. The CDR3 reads CASSPRGNQPQHF. The CDR3 nucleotides are TGTGCCAGCAGTCCCCGAGGCAATCAGCCCCAGCATTTT.

This chain's CDR3 is CASSNRVGANVLTF. For the CDR3, the DNA is TGTGCCAGCAGCAACAGGGTTGGGGCCAACGTCCTGACTTTC. The chain uses TRBV6-5 and TRBJ2-6; possibly TRBD1 for D (6 bases). This CDR3 comprises 14 residues. Trimming shortened V by 6 bases and J by 3 bases, and 9 bases separated the two germline ends. The V gene's germline CDR1 is MNHEY and CDR2 SVGAGI.

The rearrangement joins TRBV7-9 to TRBJ2-1; 9 bases are shared with TRBD2. The CDR3 totals 14 residues. CDR1 is SEHNR and CDR2 is FQNEAQ in the germline V gene (reference sequence). V dropped 1 base and J dropped 9; count of bases not matched to a gene: 4. CDR3 sequence (DNA): TGTGCCAGCAGCTTAGGCGGGGGGGCGATTGAGCAGTTCTTC. This sequence encodes CASSLGGGAIEQFF.

Remarks on this clone: Mismatch with germline at one junction end may stem from a read error. DNA of the CDR3: TGTGCTAGCAGCTTAACCCTAGCGACCGGGGAGCTGTTTTTT. This translates into CASSLTLATGELFF. The chain recombines TRBV7-7 with TRBJ2-2; a weak D match, TRBD2 (6 bases). CDR1 and CDR2 (germline): SSHAT, FNYEAQ (reference sequence). The CDR3 runs to 14 residues.

The J gene is TRBJ1-6, the V gene TRBV5-6; D possibly corresponds to TRBD1 (5 bases). This CDR3 has 17 amino acids. CDR1 and CDR2 (germline): SGHDT, YYEEEE. Deletions cut 1 base from V and 4 bases from J, with 15 bases between. The CDR3 region has the DNA TGTGCCAGCAGCTTGTATTCGGCGGGGGATTATAATTCACCCCTCCACTTT. The encoded protein is CASSLYSAGDYNSPLHF.

This clone has only one observation. In DNA form, the CDR3 reads TGTGCCAGCAGCGTAGGGCCTAGCGGGGGGGAAGAGACCCAGTACTTC. The encoded protein is CASSVGPSGGEETQYF. The chain uses TRBV9 and TRBJ2-5; 12 nucleotides line up with TRBD2. Germline values: CDR1 SGDLS, CDR2 YYNGEE. V shed 0 bases, J shed 3 bases, and the junction held 3 bases outside the gene matches. The CDR3 has 16 amino acids.

The V call is TRBV9, the J call TRBJ1-2, with 11 bases that match TRBD1. CDR1 SGDLS and CDR2 YYNGEE come from the germline V gene. V was clipped by 0 bases and J by 6 bases; unmatched bases: 10. The CDR3 extends over 17 amino acids. The chain's CDR3 is CASSVERLGQGANGYTF. The CDR3 bases are TGTGCCAGCAGCGTAGAGCGGCTAGGACAGGGGGCAAATGGCTACACCTTC.

The V and J genes are TRBV5-1 and TRBJ2-5, with 7 bases identical to TRBD2. The CDR3 sequence is 15 residues long. J lost 1 base, V lost 4 bases, and 7 bases had no gene match. Germline values: CDR1 SGHRS, CDR2 YFSETQ. CDR3: CASSRNSGGQETQYF. As DNA, the CDR3 is TGCGCCAGCAGCAGAAATTCGGGGGGCCAAGAGACCCAGTACTTC.

The chain links TRBV25-1 to TRBJ1-6; D remains ambiguous. CDR1 is MGHDK, CDR2 SYGVNS, per germline. Trimming stripped 6 bases from V and 8 bases from J, with 20 bases between. CDR3 length: 16 residues. CDR3 DNA sequence: TGTGCCAGCAGCGCTCATGGGTCGGGTCGGGATTCACCCCTCCACTTT. Amino acids: CASSAHGSGRDSPLHF.

The V gene is TRBV4-1, the J gene TRBJ1-2; D is perhaps TRBD1 (5 bases). Looked up from germline, CDR1 is MGHRA and CDR2 is YSYEKL. The CDR3 spans 14 residues. Trimming shortened V by 3 bases and J by 8 bases, and 16 bases separated the two germline ends. CDR3 bases: TGCGCCAGCAGCCAGGCCCCGACAGTTTCGGGCTACACCTTC. Protein: CASSQAPTVSGYTF.

The table lists this clone with a few counts. J is TRBJ2-5 and V is TRBV9, with 8 bases matching TRBD1. Per the germline V gene, CDR1 is SGDLS and CDR2 is YYNGEE. The CDR3 extends over 16 amino acids. The V segment lost 4 bases and the J segment 3 bases; nucleotides outside the gene matches: 11. The CDR3 reads CASSFTGTGREETQYF. The CDR3 nucleotides read TGTGCCAGCAGCTTCACCGGGACAGGAAGAGAAGAGACCCAGTACTTC.

The chain recombines TRBV30 with TRBJ2-5; 9 bases map to TRBD1. TRBJ2-7 matches the DNA end more closely, so the J call is doubtful. CDR3 length equals 13 residues. The germline V gene encodes CDR1 GTSNPN and CDR2 SVGIG (reference sequence). The CDR3 DNA follows: TGTGCCTGGAGTGTGACAGGGGGCTACGAGCAGTACTTC. Protein: CAWSVTGGYEQYF.

This chain links TRBV4-3 with TRBJ2-1, with 10 bases identical to TRBD1. The CDR3 consists of 17 residues. V trimming: 0 bases; J trimming: 3 bases; junction bases outside the gene matches: 5. CDR1 and CDR2 (germline): LGHNA, YSLEER. The CDR3: CASSQDRGQGYYNEQFF. The CDR3 DNA follows: TGCGCCAGCAGCCAAGATCGGGGACAGGGGTACTACAATGAGCAGTTCTTC.

J is TRBJ1-2 and V is TRBV7-9; a possible D gene is TRBD1 (6 bases). The CDR3 is 15 residues long. V was shortened by 5 bases and J by 4 bases, with 17 bases between the two germline ends. CDR1 and CDR2 from the germline V gene are SEHNR and FQNEAQ (reference sequence). CDR3 nucleotides: TGTGCCAGCAGCGTAAGAGGGGGACCGGGCTATGGCTACACCTTC. It is translated as CASSVRGGPGYGYTF.

This clone has only one observation. The rearrangement joins TRBV18 to TRBJ2-1, with TRBD1 identical over 8 bases. Germline V gives CDR1 KGHSH, CDR2 LQKENI. CDR3 size: 16 residues. V lost 3 bases, J lost 7 bases, and 11 bases stayed unmatched. The CDR3 sequence is CASSPRGQGRGNEQFF. The CDR3 DNA reads as TGTGCCAGCTCACCTCGTGGACAGGGACGAGGAAATGAGCAGTTCTTC. The full variable domain, its missing parts supplied by reference TRBV18 and TRBJ2-1, is NAGVMQNPRHLVRRRGQEARLRCSPMKGHSHVYWYRQLPEEGLKFMVYLQKENIIDESGMPKERFSAEFPKEGPSILRIQQVVRGDSAAYFCASSPRGQGRGNEQFFGPGTRLTVL.